The present entry profiles one TCR beta chain with its context. Its matching antigen is unknown. These data originate in a study of OX40 agonist ivuxolimab in advanced cancers. As for the study in general: The diagnoses of dose-escalation patients were hepatocellular carcinoma, melanoma, renal cell or head and neck cancer.

The length of the CDR3 is 14 residues. The V and J ends lost 6 bases and 5 bases, in that order; junction bases with no gene match: 9. Germline assignment: CDR1 LNHDA and CDR2 SQIVND (reference sequence). Sequenced by immunoSEQ multiplex PCR; TCRdb stores in-frame clones only, minus some. The profile shows 60,000 to 80,000 clones, around 81% of them singletons. The sampling schedule covered blood at baseline, cycle 4 day 1, and cycle 7 day 1. Findings of the study overall: In a subset of nonresponders, normalized T-cell clonal expansion was also low. Partial responders receiving 0.1-3.0 mg/kg showed among the lowest clonal expansion.

The source material was CD4+ or CD8+ T cells sorted from blood, sampled in a trial of the OX40 agonist ivuxolimab. The genes are TRBV19 and TRBJ2-5; 7 bases agree with TRBD1. The source is an adult with an advanced solid tumor such as melanoma, head and neck, liver or kidney cancer. CDR3 bases: TGTGCCAGTAGCAAATCAACAGGGGTGGAGACCCAGTACTTC. This sequence encodes CASSKSTGVETQYF.